These 3 T cell receptor beta chains were all obtained from the same sample, sequenced in a study of CD8 T cells in Susac syndrome. An amount of RNA that ranged from roughly 0.45 to 1 ug was reverse transcribed with random hexamers. In TCRdb, the immunoSEQ multiplex PCR reads were re-called with MiXCR into one record per CDR3 protein. The sample contains about 22,000 distinct CDR3 sequences, around 92% of which appear only once. The source material was CD8+ T cells from PBMCs. The source is a human donor in good health.

The chain joins TRBV7-2 to TRBJ2-1; perhaps D is TRBD1 or TRBD2 (6 bases each). This CDR3 region has 19 residues. The V and J ends lost 1 base and 0 bases respectively, with 19 bases between them. The germline V gene has CDR1 SGHTA and CDR2 FQGNSA. Written as DNA, the CDR3 is TGTGCCAGCAGCTTAGTGTTGGATAATAGGGGGGTCTCCTACAATGAGCAGTTCTTC. This gives the protein CASSLVLDNRGVSYNEQFF.

The chain couples TRBV4-3 to TRBJ1-1; 7 nucleotides align to TRBD1. Losses at the gene ends were 1 base for V and 5 bases for J; bases not matched to a gene: 7. There are 15 residues in the CDR3. The germline CDR1 and CDR2 sequences are LGHNA and YSLEER. The CDR3 spells CASSQGPDRVTEAFF. The CDR3 nucleotides read TGCGCCAGCAGCCAAGGCCCCGACAGGGTAACTGAAGCTTTCTTT.

The gene calls are TRBV20-1 and TRBJ2-1, with D hard to call. Germline CDR1 is DFQATT and CDR2 is SNEGSKA (reference sequence). V shed 3 bases and J shed 3 bases, with 9 bases lying between them. The CDR3 has 13 amino acids. CDR3 sequence (DNA): TGCAGTGCTAGTAAGGTCAACTACAATGAGCAGTTCTTC. It translates to CSASKVNYNEQFF.